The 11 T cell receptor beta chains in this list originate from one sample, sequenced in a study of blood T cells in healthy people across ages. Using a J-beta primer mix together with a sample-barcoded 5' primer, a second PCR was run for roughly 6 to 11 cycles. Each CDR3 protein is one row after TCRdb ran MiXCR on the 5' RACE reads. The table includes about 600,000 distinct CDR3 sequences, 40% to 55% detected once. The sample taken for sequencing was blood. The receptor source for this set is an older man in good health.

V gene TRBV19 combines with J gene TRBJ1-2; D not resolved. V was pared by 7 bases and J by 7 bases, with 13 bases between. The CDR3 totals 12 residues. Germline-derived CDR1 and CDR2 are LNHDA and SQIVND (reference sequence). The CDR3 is CASNWAGSGYTF. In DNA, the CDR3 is TGTGCCAGTAATTGGGCAGGTAGTGGCTACACCTTC. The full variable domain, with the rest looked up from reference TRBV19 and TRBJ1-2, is DGGITQSPKYLFRKEGQNVTLSCEQNLNHDAMYWYRQDPGQGLRLIYYSQIVNDFQKGDIAEGYSVSREKKESFPLTVTSAQKNPTAFYLCASNWAGSGYTFGSGTRLTVV.

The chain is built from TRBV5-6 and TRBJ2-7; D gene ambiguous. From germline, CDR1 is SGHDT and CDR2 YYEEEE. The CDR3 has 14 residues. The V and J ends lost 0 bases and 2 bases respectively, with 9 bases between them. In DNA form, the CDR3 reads TGTGCCAGCAGCTTGGTAGGAATCCCCTACGAGCAGTACTTC. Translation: CASSLVGIPYEQYF.

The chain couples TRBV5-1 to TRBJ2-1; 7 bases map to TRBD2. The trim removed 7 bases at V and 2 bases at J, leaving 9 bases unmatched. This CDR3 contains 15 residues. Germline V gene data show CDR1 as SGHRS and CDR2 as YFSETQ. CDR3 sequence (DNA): TGCGCCAGCCTTCCTATAGCGGGTGCCTACAATGAGCAGTTCTTC. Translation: CASLPIAGAYNEQFF.

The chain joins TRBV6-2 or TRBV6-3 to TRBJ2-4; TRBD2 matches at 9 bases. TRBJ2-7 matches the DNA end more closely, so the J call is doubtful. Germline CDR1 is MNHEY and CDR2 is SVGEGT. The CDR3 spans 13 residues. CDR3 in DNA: TGTGCCAGCAGCCGTAGCGGGAGTGACGAGCAGTACTTC. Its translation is CASSRSGSDEQYF.

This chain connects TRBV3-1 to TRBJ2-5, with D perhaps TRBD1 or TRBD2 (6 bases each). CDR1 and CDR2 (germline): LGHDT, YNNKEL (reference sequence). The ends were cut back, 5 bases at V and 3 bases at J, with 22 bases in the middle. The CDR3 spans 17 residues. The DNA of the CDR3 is TGTGCCAGCAGCTGGCGAGGGGGATCTAGCGCCAAAGAGACCCAGTACTTC. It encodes CASSWRGGSSAKETQYF.

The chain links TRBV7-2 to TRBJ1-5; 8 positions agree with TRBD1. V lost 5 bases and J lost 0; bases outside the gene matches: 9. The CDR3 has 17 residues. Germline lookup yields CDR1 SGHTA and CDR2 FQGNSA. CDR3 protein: CASSRGQGRNSNQPQHF. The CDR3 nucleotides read TGTGCCAGCAGCCGAGGACAGGGACGAAATAGCAATCAGCCCCAGCATTTT.

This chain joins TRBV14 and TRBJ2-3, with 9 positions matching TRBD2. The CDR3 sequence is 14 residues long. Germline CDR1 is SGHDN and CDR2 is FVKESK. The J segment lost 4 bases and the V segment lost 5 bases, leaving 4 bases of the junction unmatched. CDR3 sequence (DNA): TGTGCCAGCAGCTTAGCGGGAGTCCCAGATACGCAGTATTTT. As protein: CASSLAGVPDTQYF.

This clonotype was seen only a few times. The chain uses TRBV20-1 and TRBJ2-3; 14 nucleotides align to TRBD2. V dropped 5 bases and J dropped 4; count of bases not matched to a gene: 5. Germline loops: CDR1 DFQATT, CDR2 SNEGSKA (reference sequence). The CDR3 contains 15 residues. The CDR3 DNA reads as TGCAGTGCTCGAAGACTAGCGGGAGGGCCAGATACGCAGTATTTT. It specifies CSARRLAGGPDTQYF.

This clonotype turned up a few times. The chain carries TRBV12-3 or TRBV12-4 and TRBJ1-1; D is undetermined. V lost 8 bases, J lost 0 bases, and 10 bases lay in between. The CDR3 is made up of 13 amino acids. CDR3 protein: CASSIWLNTEAFF. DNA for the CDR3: TGTGCCAGCTCCATCTGGTTGAACACTGAAGCTTTCTTT.

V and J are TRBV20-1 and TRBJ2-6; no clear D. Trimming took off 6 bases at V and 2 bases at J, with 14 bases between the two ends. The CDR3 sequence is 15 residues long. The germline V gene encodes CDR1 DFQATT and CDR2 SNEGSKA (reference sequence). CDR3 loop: CSARQWSPGANVLTF. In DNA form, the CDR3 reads TGCAGTGCGCGGCAGTGGTCTCCTGGGGCCAACGTCCTGACTTTC.

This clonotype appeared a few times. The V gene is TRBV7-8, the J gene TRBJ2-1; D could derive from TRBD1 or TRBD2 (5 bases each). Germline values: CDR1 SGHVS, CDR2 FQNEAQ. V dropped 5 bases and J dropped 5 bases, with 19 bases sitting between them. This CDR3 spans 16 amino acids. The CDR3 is CASSIRAGTSDNEQFF. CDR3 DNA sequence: TGTGCCAGCAGCATAAGAGCCGGGACCAGCGACAATGAGCAGTTCTTC.